The clone carrying this TCR beta chain was counted between two and nine times. Its antigen is unknown. These data come from a study of T-cell reconstitution after alpha-beta-depleted transplantation in children. The CDR3 sequence is 14 residues long. Germline V gene data show CDR1 as DFQATT and CDR2 as SNEGSKA (reference sequence). The V end lost 3 bases, the J end lost 2 bases, and 13 bases lay between the germline ends. Study outcomes and limitations: Some patients' high day-60 TCRbeta diversity was attributed to recipient cells surviving conditioning. Two months or so post-transplant, alpha-beta T cells reportedly derived from several hundred expanded graft clones. Newly made T cells mostly supplied T-cell counts and diversity one year after transplant.

A TCRbeta library incorporating unique molecular identifiers was prepared. TCRdb called the PCR reads again in MiXCR, with one record for every CDR3 protein. The table shows some 300,000 distinct CDR3 sequences, with 7.5% to 9% occurring only once. The source material was peripheral blood, sampled 360 days after TCRalphabeta/CD19-depleted stem cell transplant. The chain is built from TRBV20-1 and TRBJ1-1; unclear D gene. The receptor was isolated from a female patient aged 2-9 years who had a stem cell transplant for Fanconi anemia, so the T cells may come from the graft donor. The CDR3 reads CSASKESANTEAFF. CDR3 bases: TGCAGTGCTAGTAAGGAGTCAGCCAACACTGAAGCTTTCTTT.